This T cell receptor beta chain was found in a study of shared clonotypes between healthy human individuals. Study outcomes and limitations: Generation probability values for non-shared clonotypes were lower than those for clonotypes shared by all four donors.

To note about this clone: As yet, its antigen is unknown.

CD45RO-negative CD8 cells positively selected for CCR7 made up the naive population, which excluded terminally differentiated effector memory CD45RA+ cells. Here immunoSEQ multiplex PCR was the method, and the copy in TCRdb shows in-frame clones only, minus some. The repertoire includes about 580,000 clones, more than 95% of them detected once, and less than 0.35% sits in the top ten. This receptor was identified in a man younger than 45 in good health. Sequenced input: naive CD8+ T cells sorted from blood.

The CDR3 nucleotides are TGTGCCAGCAGCTTTAGGAGCGAGCAGTACTTC. Its protein is CASSFRSEQYF. V gene TRBV7-9 combines with J gene TRBJ2-7; D is undetermined. Germline V CDR1 and CDR2: SEHNR, FQNEAQ (reference sequence). V dropped 3 bases and J dropped 6 bases, with 6 bases sitting between them. CDR3 length equals 11 residues.